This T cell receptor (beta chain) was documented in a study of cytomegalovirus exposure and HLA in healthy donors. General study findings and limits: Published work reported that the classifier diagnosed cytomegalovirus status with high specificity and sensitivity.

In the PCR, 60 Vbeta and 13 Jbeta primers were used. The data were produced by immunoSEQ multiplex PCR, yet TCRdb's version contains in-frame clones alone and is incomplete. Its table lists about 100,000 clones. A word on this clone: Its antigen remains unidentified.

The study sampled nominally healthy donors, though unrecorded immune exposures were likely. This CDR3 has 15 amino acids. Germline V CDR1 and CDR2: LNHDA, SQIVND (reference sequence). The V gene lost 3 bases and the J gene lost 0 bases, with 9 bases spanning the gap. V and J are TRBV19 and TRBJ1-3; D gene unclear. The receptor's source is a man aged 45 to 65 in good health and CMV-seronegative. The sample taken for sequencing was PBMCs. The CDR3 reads CASSIRFSSGNTIYF. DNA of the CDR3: TGTGCCAGTAGTATCCGGTTCTCCTCTGGAAACACCATATATTTT.